This TCR beta chain was documented in a study of cytomegalovirus exposure and HLA in healthy donors. Study-level results: A link between a missense DCLRE1C variant and TCR beta V- and J-gene trimming emerged from a later analysis. In a later analysis, HLA-C alleles had the fewest associated TCRs, DRB1 alleles the most.

The CDR3 is 15 residues long. Germline V gives CDR1 SEHNR, CDR2 FQNEAQ (reference sequence). PCR primers comprised 60 Vbeta and 13 Jbeta primers. TCRdb keeps only in-frame clones here, not all; method: immunoSEQ multiplex PCR. The table includes 60,000 to 85,000 clones, about 80% detected once. A word on this clone: The target antigen is unknown. The junction shows a germline mismatch at one end, possibly a read error.

This chain connects TRBV7-9 to TRBJ1-4; TRBD1 is a possible D gene (6 bases). Sequencing was carried out using PBMCs. This TCR was sampled from a man aged 40-50 years in good health and CMV-seronegative. The CDR3 is CSSSFSGGGDEKLFF. CDR3 nucleotides: TGTTCCAGCAGCTTTTCGGGGGGCGGGGATGAAAAACTGTTTTTT.